The 8 T cell receptor beta chains listed next were all sequenced from one sample in a study of regulatory T cells in long-lasting Graves disease (dated by TCRdb to the early 2020s). Preparation of the library involved multiplex PCR. TCRdb lists the instrument as Illumina HiSeq 4000. TCR beta libraries were built with iRepertoire HTBI primers and Arm-PCR amplification of CDR3 regions. In TCRdb, the public reads were trimmed at Q25 with fastp and aligned with MiXCR, with productive beta chains retained. When rows share a CDR3 protein, they turn into one entry using the most common DNA and genes. Here the sample has under 500,000 distinct CDR3 sequences; less than 25% occur a single time. Of the sample, roughly 20% is held by the ten largest clones. The sample's time point label, in plain terms: persistent/refractory GD, antithyroid drugs over 5 years with positive TRAb. RNA was extracted from PBMCs in TRIzol for both TCR sequencing and RNA sequencing.

Sample: peripheral blood mononuclear cells (PBMCs), taken when the disease was refractory, from a patient treated with antithyroid drugs. These receptors all stem from a female donor with Graves disease.

This clonotype was found many times. The chain carries TRBV28 and TRBJ1-2, with 7 nucleotides matching TRBD1. With 4 bases clipped from V and 5 bases from J, the junction kept 10 bases outside the gene matches. The CDR3 has 15 residues. Germline lookup yields CDR1 MDHEN and CDR2 SYDVKM. CDR3 sequence (DNA): TGTGCCAGCAGTTCCTCTGAAGGGGGCCGGTATGGCTACACCTTC. It encodes CASSSSEGGRYGYTF.

This clonotype was recorded at least ten times. This chain links TRBV11-2 with TRBJ1-1; 9 bases are a match to TRBD1. V lost 0 bases to trimming and J lost 2 bases; unmatched junction nucleotides: 13. The CDR3 is made up of 19 amino acids. The V gene's germline CDR1 is SGHAT and CDR2 FQNNGV. The CDR3 is CASSLERIPDRGLNTEAFF. The CDR3 bases are TGTGCCAGCAGCTTAGAGAGAATTCCGGACAGGGGTCTAAACACTGAAGCTTTCTTT. Full variable domain (outside the CDR3, taken from reference TRBV11-2 and TRBJ1-1): EAGVAQSPRYKIIEKRQSVAFWCNPISGHATLYWYQQILGQGPKLLIQFQNNGVVDDSQLPKDRFSAERLKGVDSTLKIQPAKLEDSAVYLCASSLERIPDRGLNTEAFFGQGTRLTVV.

This clonotype appeared many times. The J gene is TRBJ1-2, the V gene TRBV12-3 or TRBV12-4; 10 bases line up with TRBD1. This CDR3 spans 14 amino acids. Trimming took 7 bases from V and 4 from J; bases not matched to a gene: 6. Here the CDR3 DNA reads TGTGCCAGCAATGACAGGGGGCGCACCTATGGCTACACCTTC. Its translation is CASNDRGRTYGYTF.

This clonotype was found a few times. J is TRBJ2-7 and V is TRBV28; maybe TRBD2 (6 bases). Germline lookup yields CDR1 MDHEN and CDR2 SYDVKM. This CDR3 spans 14 amino acids. The V end lost 5 bases, the J end lost 0 bases, and 11 bases lay between the germline ends. The CDR3 is CASSGFGSSYEQYF. CDR3 nucleotides: TGTGCCAGCAGTGGGTTCGGGAGCTCCTACGAGCAGTACTTC. The full variable domain, its missing parts supplied by reference TRBV28 and TRBJ2-7, is DVKVTQSSRYLVKRTGEKVFLECVQDMDHENMFWYRQDPGLGLRLIYFSYDVKMKEKGDIPEGYSVSREKKERFSLILESASTNQTSMYLCASSGFGSSYEQYFGPGTRLTVT.

At least ten counts were recorded for this clonotype. V gene TRBV12-3 or TRBV12-4 combines with J gene TRBJ2-4, with D possibly being TRBD2 (7 bases). V lost 7 bases and J 8 bases, leaving 12 bases between the germline ends. The CDR3 spans 12 residues. The CDR3 is CASTGEGDIQYF. The CDR3 bases are TGTGCCAGCACAGGGGAGGGGGACATTCAGTACTTC.

This clonotype was counted between two and nine times. The chain uses TRBV20-1 and TRBJ2-7; unclear D gene. Per the germline V gene, CDR1 is DFQATT and CDR2 is SNEGSKA (reference sequence). The V and J ends lost 5 bases and 1 base respectively, with 15 bases between them. This CDR3 contains 14 residues. The CDR3 protein is CSALNQERSYEQYF. The CDR3 DNA sequence: TGCAGTGCTCTGAACCAGGAACGATCCTACGAGCAGTACTTC.

The chain recombines TRBV7-2 with TRBJ2-2; 13 bases are shared with TRBD2. This CDR3 comprises 15 residues. With 3 bases clipped from V and 5 bases from J, the junction kept 0 bases outside the gene matches. Germline CDR1 is SGHTA and CDR2 is FQGNSA. CDR3: CASSLGLAGTGELFF. The CDR3 DNA follows: TGTGCCAGCAGCTTGGGACTAGCGGGGACCGGGGAGCTGTTTTTT.

The chain has TRBV14 and TRBJ2-7, with 10 bases lining up with TRBD1. Looked up from germline, CDR1 is SGHDN and CDR2 is FVKESK. V shed 1 base, J shed 5 bases, and the junction held 8 bases outside the gene matches. The CDR3 covers 16 residues. In DNA, the CDR3 is TGTGCCAGCAGCCAAGTCCGCTACGACAGGGGGCACGAGCAGTACTTC. Protein: CASSQVRYDRGHEQYF. Full variable domain (outside the CDR3, taken from reference TRBV14 and TRBJ2-7): EAGVTQFPSHSVIEKGQTVTLRCDPISGHDNLYWYRRVMGKEIKFLLHFVKESKQDESGMPNNRFLAERTGGTYSTLKVQPAELEDSGVYFCASSQVRYDRGHEQYFGPGTRLTVT.